The 11 T cell receptor beta chains reported below all come from one sample, sequenced in a study of human T cells and chemical hapten exposure. TCRdb re-analysed the RACE reads in MiXCR, keeping a single row per CDR3 protein. The sample has around 50,000 distinct CDR3 sequences, about 10% seen once. Sample time point: patch test 1, 2 weeks after DPC sensitization. The treatment denotes: therapeutic diphenylcyclopropenone sensitization with weekly scalp DPC. The specimen was whole blood, collected in connection with sensitization to the hapten diphenylcyclopropenone (DPC). The source of these receptors is a woman in her 50s with alopecia areata. Some clones in this sample may be carry-over from other donors' samples.

There are many counts of this clonotype. The V call is TRBV20-1, the J call TRBJ2-5; the D is unclear. Germline V gives CDR1 DFQATT, CDR2 SNEGSKA (reference sequence). The CDR3 is 14 residues long. V shed 4 bases and J shed 0 bases, with 12 bases lying between them. CDR3 loop: CSATTPRYQETQYF. In DNA, the CDR3 is TGCAGTGCTACGACCCCCAGGTACCAAGAGACCCAGTACTTC.

This clonotype was detected ten times or more. V and J are TRBV12-3 or TRBV12-4 and TRBJ1-1, with a possible D match to TRBD1 (6 bases). V lost 5 bases and J lost 7, with 14 bases in between. There are 13 residues in the CDR3. CDR3 in amino acids: CASSLGQRSEAFF. The CDR3 bases are TGTGCCAGCAGTCTAGGACAGAGGAGTGAAGCTTTCTTT.

This clonotype appeared many times. The CDR3 DNA sequence: TGCAGTGCTACCCGAGGGTTGGGGCTAGCGGGGGGTAGCTCCTACAATGAGCAGTTCTTC. It codes for CSATRGLGLAGGSSYNEQFF. V usage is TRBV20-1 and J usage is TRBJ2-1; 11 nucleotides align to TRBD2. The junction had 17 bases not matched to a gene; V was cut back by 4 bases and J by 0 bases. CDR3 length equals 20 residues. CDR1 DFQATT and CDR2 SNEGSKA come from the germline V gene (reference sequence).

The chain recombines TRBV11-2 with TRBJ2-2; TRBD2 aligns across 13 bases. The CDR3 has 19 residues. J gave up 4 bases and V 5 bases, and 13 bases lay outside the gene matches. Per germline, CDR1 SGHAT and CDR2 FQNNGV. The CDR3 DNA reads as TGTGCCAGCAGCCCCGCGGGACTAGCGGGACGATTAGGCACCGGGGAGCTGTTTTTT. It translates to CASSPAGLAGRLGTGELFF.

In this sample, this clonotype turned up many times. This chain connects TRBV28 to TRBJ2-7; tentative D call: TRBD2 (6 bases). This CDR3 comprises 14 residues. Germline V lookup: CDR1 MDHEN, CDR2 SYDVKM. V dropped 7 bases and J dropped 1 base, with 14 bases sitting between them. This CDR3 is CASKTAGGSYEQYF. The CDR3 coding sequence is TGTGCCAGCAAGACGGCAGGAGGGTCCTACGAGCAGTACTTC.

As for this clonotype: A read error may explain this, as a much larger clone is one base away. V usage is TRBV2 and J usage is TRBJ2-1, with TRBD2 matching over 9 bases. There are 14 residues in the CDR3. Germline V lookup: CDR1 SNHLY, CDR2 FYNNEI. The CDR3 region has the DNA TGTGCCAGCAATAGCGGGAGCCGTAACAATGAGCAGTCCTTC. It codes for CASNSGSRNNEQSF.

There are a few counts of this clonotype. A read error may account for a junction end that differs from germline. The chain couples TRBV3-1 to TRBJ2-1; 7 nucleotides agree with TRBD2. The germline V gene has CDR1 LGHDT and CDR2 YNNKEL (reference sequence). The CDR3 runs 13 residues. The CDR3 DNA reads TGTGCCAGCAGCCAAGCCAGCGGGGAGGTTCGTCTCTTC. It encodes CASSQASGEVRLF.

There are many counts of this clonotype. The genes are TRBV12-3 or TRBV12-4 and TRBJ1-3; no definite D call. The CDR3 loop spans 16 amino acids. V gave up 3 bases and J gave up 5 bases, with 17 bases separating them. The CDR3 sequence: CASSFSAEGVRNTIYF. For the CDR3, the DNA is TGTGCCAGCAGTTTTAGCGCCGAGGGAGTGAGAAACACCATATATTTT.

This clonotype was counted at least ten times. CDR3: CASVGTSRGGNQPQHF. The CDR3 region has the DNA TGTGCCAGCGTCGGAACGTCCAGAGGTGGCAATCAGCCCCAGCATTTT. V gene TRBV6-6 combines with J gene TRBJ1-5, with D unresolved. This CDR3 comprises 16 residues. V shed 8 bases and J shed 2 bases, with 19 bases lying between them. Germline V CDR1 and CDR2: MNHNY, SVGAGI (reference sequence).

CDR3 sequence: CASSGTSGGSNEQFF. For the CDR3, the DNA is TGTGCCAGCAGCGGGACTAGCGGTGGTAGCAATGAGCAGTTCTTC. The chain joins TRBV2 to TRBJ2-1, with 11 bases fitting TRBD2. CDR1 SNHLY and CDR2 FYNNEI come from the germline V gene. V lost 6 bases and J lost 6; bases outside the gene matches: 7. The CDR3 extends over 15 amino acids.

The rearrangement links TRBV6-5 to TRBJ1-2; D is possibly TRBD1 (5 bases). There are 15 residues in the CDR3. From germline, CDR1 is MNHEY and CDR2 SVGAGI. V shed 6 bases and J shed 8 bases, with 22 bases lying between them. This chain's CDR3 is CASSPQGGGKDGYTF. The CDR3 nucleotides read TGTGCCAGCAGCCCTCAGGGCGGCGGAAAGGACGGCTACACCTTC.